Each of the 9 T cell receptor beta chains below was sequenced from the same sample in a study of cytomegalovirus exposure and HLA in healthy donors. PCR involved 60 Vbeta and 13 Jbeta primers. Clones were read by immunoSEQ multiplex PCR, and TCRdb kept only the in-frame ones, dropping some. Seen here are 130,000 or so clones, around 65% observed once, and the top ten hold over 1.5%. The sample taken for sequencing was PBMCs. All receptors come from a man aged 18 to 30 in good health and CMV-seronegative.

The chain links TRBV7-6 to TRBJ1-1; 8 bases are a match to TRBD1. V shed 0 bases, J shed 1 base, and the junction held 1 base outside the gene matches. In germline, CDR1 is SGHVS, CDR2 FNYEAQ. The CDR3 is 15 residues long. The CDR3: CASSLAGQGNTEAFF. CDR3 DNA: TGTGCCAGCAGCTTAGCAGGACAGGGGAACACTGAAGCTTTCTTT.

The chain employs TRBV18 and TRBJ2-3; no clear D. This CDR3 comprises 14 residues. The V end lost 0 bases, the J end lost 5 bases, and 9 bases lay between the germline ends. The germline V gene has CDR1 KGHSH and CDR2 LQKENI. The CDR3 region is CASSPPSTRDTQYF. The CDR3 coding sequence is TGTGCCAGCTCACCACCGTCGACTCGAGATACGCAGTATTTT.

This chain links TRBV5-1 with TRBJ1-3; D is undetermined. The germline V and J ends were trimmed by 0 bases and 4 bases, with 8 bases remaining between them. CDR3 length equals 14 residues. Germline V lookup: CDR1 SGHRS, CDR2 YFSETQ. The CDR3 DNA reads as TGCGCCAGCAGCTTGGGAGGGATCGGAAACACCATATATTTT. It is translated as CASSLGGIGNTIYF. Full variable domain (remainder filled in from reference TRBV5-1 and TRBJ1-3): KAGVTQTPRYLIKTRGQQVTLSCSPISGHRSVSWYQQTPGQGLQFLFEYFSETQRNKGNFPGRFSGRQFSNSRSEMNVSTLELGDSALYLCASSLGGIGNTIYFGEGSWLTVV.

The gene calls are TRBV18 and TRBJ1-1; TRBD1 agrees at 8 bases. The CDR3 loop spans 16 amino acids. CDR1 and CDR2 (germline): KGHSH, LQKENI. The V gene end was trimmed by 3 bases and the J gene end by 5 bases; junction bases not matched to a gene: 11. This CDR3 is CASSPSPRTGRTEAFF. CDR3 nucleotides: TGTGCCAGCTCACCTTCCCCTCGGACAGGGAGGACTGAAGCTTTCTTT.

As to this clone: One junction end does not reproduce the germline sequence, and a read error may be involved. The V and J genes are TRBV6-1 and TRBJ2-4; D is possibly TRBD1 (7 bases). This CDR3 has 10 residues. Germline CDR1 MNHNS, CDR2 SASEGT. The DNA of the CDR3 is TGTGCCAGCGGGGCGGGGACAGTCGGCTTC. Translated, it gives CASGAGTVGF.

Written as DNA, the CDR3 is TGTGCCTGGGCGCGGGAGGAGTACAATGAGCAGTTCTTC. This encodes CAWAREEYNEQFF. The V and J genes are TRBV30 and TRBJ2-1; TRBD2 agrees at 8 bases. The CDR3 totals 13 residues. The V segment lost 5 bases and the J segment 4 bases; nucleotides outside the gene matches: 4. Germline assignment: CDR1 GTSNPN and CDR2 SVGIG (reference sequence).

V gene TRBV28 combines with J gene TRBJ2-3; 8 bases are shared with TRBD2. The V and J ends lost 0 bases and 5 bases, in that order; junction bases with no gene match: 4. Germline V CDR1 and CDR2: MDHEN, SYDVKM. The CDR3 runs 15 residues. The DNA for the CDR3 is TGTGCCAGCAGTTTATGGACCAGCGGGAGAGATACGCAGTATTTT. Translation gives CASSLWTSGRDTQYF.

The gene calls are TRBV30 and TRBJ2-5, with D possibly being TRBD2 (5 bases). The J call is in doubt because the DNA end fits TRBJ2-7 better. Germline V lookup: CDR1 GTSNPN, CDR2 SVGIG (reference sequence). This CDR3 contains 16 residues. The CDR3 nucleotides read TGTGCCTGGAGTCGCAGCGGTAAACTAGGCACCTACGAGCAGTACTTC. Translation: CAWSRSGKLGTYEQYF.

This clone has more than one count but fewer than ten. CDR3 protein: CASSPSATNEKLFF. Here the CDR3 DNA reads TGTGCCAGCAGTCCCTCTGCAACTAATGAAAAACTGTTTTTT. The rearrangement uses TRBV6-5 and TRBJ1-4, with D unclear. V was trimmed by 5 bases and J by 0 bases, leaving 7 bases between them. CDR3 size: 14 residues. Germline CDR1 is MNHEY and CDR2 is SVGAGI.